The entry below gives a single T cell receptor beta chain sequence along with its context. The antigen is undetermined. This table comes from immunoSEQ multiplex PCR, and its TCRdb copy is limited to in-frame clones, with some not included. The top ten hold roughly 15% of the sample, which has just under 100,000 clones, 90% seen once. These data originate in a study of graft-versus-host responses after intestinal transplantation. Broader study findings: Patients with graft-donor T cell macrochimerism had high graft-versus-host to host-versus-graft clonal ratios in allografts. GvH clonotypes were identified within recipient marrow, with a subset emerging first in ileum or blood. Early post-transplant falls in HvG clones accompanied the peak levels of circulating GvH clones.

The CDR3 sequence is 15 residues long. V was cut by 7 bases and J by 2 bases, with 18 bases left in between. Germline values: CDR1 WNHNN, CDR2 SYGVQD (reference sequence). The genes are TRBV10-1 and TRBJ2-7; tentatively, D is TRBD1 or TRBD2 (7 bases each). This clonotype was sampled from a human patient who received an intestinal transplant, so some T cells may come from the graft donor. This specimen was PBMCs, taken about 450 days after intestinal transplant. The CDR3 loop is CASTHRQGGAYEQYF. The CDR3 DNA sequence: TGCGCCAGCACCCACCGACAGGGAGGGGCCTACGAGCAGTACTTC.